The rows below give T cell receptor beta chains drawn from one sample of a study of CD8+ T cells in alopecia areata. Profiling relied on immunoSEQ multiplex PCR, and the TCRdb table lists in-frame clones only, not all of them. This table holds hundreds of thousands of clones, 65% to 70% found once. This specimen was CD4+ T cells sorted from blood, taken at week 0. These receptors all stem from a human donor with alopecia areata. The CDR3 runs from the conserved cysteine through the conserved F or W. Each record gives: V gene, J gene, CDR3 protein.

V gene: TRBV20-1; J gene: TRBJ1-1; CDR3 protein: CSARGGEAFF
V gene: TRBV29-1; J gene: TRBJ1-1; CDR3 protein: CSVARLTVDTEAFF
V gene: TRBV15; J gene: TRBJ2-5; CDR3 protein: CATSRGTSGVGETQYF
V gene: TRBV29-1; J gene: TRBJ2-6; CDR3 protein: CSAWTVHSSGANVLTF
V gene: TRBV9; J gene: TRBJ1-1; CDR3 protein: CASSVLGQGSTEAFF
V gene: TRBV9; J gene: TRBJ2-6; CDR3 protein: CASSALPGANVLTF
V gene: TRBV4-3; J gene: TRBJ1-5; CDR3 protein: CASSQSGGGQPQHF
V gene: TRBV13; J gene: TRBJ1-2; CDR3 protein: CASSPDRPGDYGYTF
V gene: TRBV6-6; J gene: TRBJ2-5; CDR3 protein: CASSYSEIGRRDQYF
V gene: TRBV29-1; J gene: TRBJ2-3; CDR3 protein: CSVHGGSTDTQYF
V gene: TRBV30; J gene: TRBJ2-3; CDR3 protein: CAWKKEGHTDTQYF
V gene: TRBV29-1; J gene: TRBJ2-1; CDR3 protein: CSVAVAVEQFF
V gene: TRBV7-9; J gene: TRBJ2-5; CDR3 protein: CASSSIAAQETQYF
V gene: TRBV7-3; J gene: TRBJ2-5; CDR3 protein: CASSPPGQTTQYF
V gene: TRBV9; J gene: TRBJ2-3; CDR3 protein: CASSNPTTAGSTDTQYF
V gene: TRBV11-1; J gene: TRBJ2-7; CDR3 protein: CASSLSWASEQYF